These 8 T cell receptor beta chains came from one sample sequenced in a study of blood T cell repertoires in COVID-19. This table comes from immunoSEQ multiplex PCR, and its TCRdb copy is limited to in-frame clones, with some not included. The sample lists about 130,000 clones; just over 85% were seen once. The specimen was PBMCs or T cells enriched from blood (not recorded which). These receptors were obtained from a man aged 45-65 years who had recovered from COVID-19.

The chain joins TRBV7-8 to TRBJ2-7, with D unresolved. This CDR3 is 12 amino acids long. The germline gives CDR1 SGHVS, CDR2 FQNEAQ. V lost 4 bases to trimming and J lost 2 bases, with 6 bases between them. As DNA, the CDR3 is TGTGCCAGCAGCTCGCCAGCCTACGAGCAGTACGTC. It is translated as CASSSPAYEQYV.

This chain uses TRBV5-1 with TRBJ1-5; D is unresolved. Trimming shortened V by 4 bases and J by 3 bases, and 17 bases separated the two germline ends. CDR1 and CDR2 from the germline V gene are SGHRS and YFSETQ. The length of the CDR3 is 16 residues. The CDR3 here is CASSPGGVMNNQPQHF. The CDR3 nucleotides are TGCGCCAGCAGCCCCGGCGGGGTAATGAACAATCAGCCCCAGCATTTT.

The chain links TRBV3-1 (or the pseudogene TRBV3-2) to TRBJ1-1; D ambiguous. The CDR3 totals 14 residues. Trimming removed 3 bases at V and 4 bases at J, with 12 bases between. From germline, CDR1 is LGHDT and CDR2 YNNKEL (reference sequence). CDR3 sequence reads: CASSHLGGRTEAFF. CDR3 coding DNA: TGTGCCAGCAGCCATCTTGGAGGGCGCACTGAAGCTTTCTTT.

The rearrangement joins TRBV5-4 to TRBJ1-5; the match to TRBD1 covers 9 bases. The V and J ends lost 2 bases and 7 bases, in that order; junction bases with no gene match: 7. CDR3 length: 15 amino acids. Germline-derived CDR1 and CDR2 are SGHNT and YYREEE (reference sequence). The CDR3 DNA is TGTGCCAGCAGCTTCGGGACAGGGATAGGACAGCCCCAGCATTTT. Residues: CASSFGTGIGQPQHF.

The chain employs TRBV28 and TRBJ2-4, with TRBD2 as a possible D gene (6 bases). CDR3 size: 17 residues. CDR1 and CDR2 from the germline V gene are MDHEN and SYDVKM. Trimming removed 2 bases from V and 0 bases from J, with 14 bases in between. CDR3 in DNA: TGTGCCAGCAGTTTACTCGGTAGCGGACTAGCCAAAAACATTCAGTACTTC. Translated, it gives CASSLLGSGLAKNIQYF.

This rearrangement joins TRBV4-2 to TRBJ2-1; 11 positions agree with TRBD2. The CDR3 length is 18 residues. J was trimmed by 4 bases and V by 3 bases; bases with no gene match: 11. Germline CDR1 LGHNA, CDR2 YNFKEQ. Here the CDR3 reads CASSQGLADETSYNEQFF. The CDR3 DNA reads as TGTGCCAGCAGCCAGGGACTAGCGGACGAGACATCTTACAATGAGCAGTTCTTC.

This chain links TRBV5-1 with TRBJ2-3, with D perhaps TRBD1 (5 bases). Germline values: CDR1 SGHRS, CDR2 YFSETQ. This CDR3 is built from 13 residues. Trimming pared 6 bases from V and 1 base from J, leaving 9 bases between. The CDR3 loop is CASTLQGTDTQYF. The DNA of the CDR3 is TGCGCCAGCACCCTACAGGGCACAGATACGCAGTATTTT.

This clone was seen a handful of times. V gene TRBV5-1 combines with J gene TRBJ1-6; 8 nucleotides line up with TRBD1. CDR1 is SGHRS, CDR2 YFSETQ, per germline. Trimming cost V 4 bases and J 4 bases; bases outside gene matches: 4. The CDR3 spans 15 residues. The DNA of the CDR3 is TGCGCCAGCAGCCCCGGGACAGGATATAATTCACCCCTCCACTTT. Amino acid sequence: CASSPGTGYNSPLHF.